This record concerns one TCR beta chain sequence. The entry originates in a study of shared clonotypes between healthy human individuals. Repertoires were generated with immunoSEQ multiplex PCR, while TCRdb's copy carries only in-frame clones and drops some. The table shows about 2.4 million clones, with 93% occurring only once. The CDR3 loop spans 16 amino acids. With 0 bases removed from V and 5 bases from J, the gap between germline ends came to 15 bases. Per germline, CDR1 SGHDN and CDR2 FVKESK. The chain links TRBV14 to TRBJ2-3; D could derive from TRBD1 or TRBD2 (5 bases each). The TCR was taken from a man aged 18 to 30 in good health. Some clones in this sample may be carry-over from other donors' samples. The specimen sequenced was naive CD4+ T cells from PBMCs. Regarding subset: CD45RA+ positively selected. The CDR3 coding sequence is TGTGCCAGCAGCCAAGATTTGGGGGTCAGGGAAGATACGCAGTATTTT. Translated: CASSQDLGVREDTQYF.